The rows below give T cell receptor beta chains drawn from one sample of a study of blood T cell repertoires in COVID-19. Assay used: immunoSEQ multiplex PCR; TCRdb lists only in-frame clones, some missing. The sample has around 60,000 clones, almost 90% seen once. The specimen sequenced was peripheral blood. Receptors were obtained from a man in his sixties with active COVID-19. Both conserved end residues are part of each CDR3. The D gene is left open where the match is weak. Only part of the rows carry a size: once, few, many, or a class if the clone is expanded.

d_call: TRBD1; v_call: TRBV5-8; clone_size: .; j_call: TRBJ1-5; cdr3_aa: CASSLGRDSYSNQPQHF; cdr3_nt: TGTGCCAGCAGCTTGGGCCGGGACAGCTATAGCAATCAGCCCCAGCATTTT
d_call: TRBD2; v_call: TRBV5-6; clone_size: .; j_call: TRBJ2-3; cdr3_aa: CASIDSSGRGTDTQYF; cdr3_nt: TGTGCCAGCATTGACTCTAGCGGGAGGGGAACAGATACGCAGTATTTT
d_call: .; v_call: TRBV12-3/TRBV12-4; clone_size: .; j_call: TRBJ2-7; cdr3_aa: CASSYSYEQYF; cdr3_nt: TGTGCCAGCAGCTACTCCTACGAGCAGTACTTC
d_call: TRBD2; v_call: TRBV5-1; clone_size: .; j_call: TRBJ2-3; cdr3_aa: CASRQGLAADTQYF; cdr3_nt: TGCGCCAGCAGACAGGGACTAGCAGCAGATACGCAGTATTTT
d_call: .; v_call: TRBV6-4; clone_size: .; j_call: TRBJ2-2; cdr3_aa: CASSDRSGTGELFF; cdr3_nt: TGTGCCAGCAGTGACAGGAGCGGCACCGGGGAGCTGTTTTTT
d_call: TRBD2; v_call: TRBV6-1; clone_size: .; j_call: TRBJ2-7; cdr3_aa: CASSESSGSPYEQYF; cdr3_nt: TGTGCCAGCAGTGAGTCTAGCGGGAGCCCCTACGAGCAGTACTTC
d_call: TRBD1; v_call: TRBV7-9; clone_size: .; j_call: TRBJ2-2; cdr3_aa: CASSRTGAGELFF; cdr3_nt: TGTGCCAGCAGCCGCACAGGGGCGGGGGAGCTGTTTTTT
d_call: .; v_call: TRBV20-1; clone_size: .; j_call: TRBJ2-7; cdr3_aa: CSASSSEQYF; cdr3_nt: TGCAGTGCTAGCTCGTCCGAGCAGTACTTC
d_call: .; v_call: TRBV28; clone_size: .; j_call: TRBJ1-6; cdr3_aa: CASSFLALGRLLNSPLHF; cdr3_nt: TGTGCCAGCAGTTTCTTGGCTTTGGGCAGGCTTTTAAATTCACCCCTCCACTTT
d_call: .; v_call: TRBV5-4; clone_size: .; j_call: TRBJ1-4; cdr3_aa: CASSFADSHEKLFF; cdr3_nt: TGTGCCAGCAGCTTTGCGGACAGTCATGAAAAACTGTTTTTT
d_call: TRBD1; v_call: TRBV7-9; clone_size: .; j_call: TRBJ1-2; cdr3_aa: CASSSPGQASNYGYTF; cdr3_nt: TGTGCCAGCAGCTCCCCGGGACAGGCCTCTAACTATGGCTACACCTTC
d_call: TRBD2; v_call: TRBV7-8; clone_size: .; j_call: TRBJ2-1; cdr3_aa: CASSVTSGDYNEQFF; cdr3_nt: TGTGCCAGCAGCGTCACTAGCGGGGACTACAATGAGCAGTTCTTC
d_call: TRBD1; v_call: TRBV7-2; clone_size: .; j_call: TRBJ2-3; cdr3_aa: CASSLDRQDTQYF; cdr3_nt: TGTGCCAGCAGCTTGGACAGGCAGGATACGCAGTATTTT
d_call: .; v_call: TRBV4-2; clone_size: .; j_call: TRBJ1-1; cdr3_aa: CASSQDPLQTEAFF; cdr3_nt: TGTGCCAGCAGCCAAGATCCCCTCCAGACTGAAGCTTTCTTT
d_call: .; v_call: TRBV5-1; clone_size: .; j_call: TRBJ2-5; cdr3_aa: CASSLRGETQYF; cdr3_nt: TGCGCCAGCAGCTTGAGAGGGGAGACCCAGTACTTC
d_call: .; v_call: TRBV28; clone_size: .; j_call: TRBJ1-5; cdr3_aa: CASNGGNQPQHF; cdr3_nt: TGTGCCAGCAACGGTGGCAATCAGCCCCAGCATTTT
d_call: TRBD2; v_call: TRBV5-5; clone_size: once; j_call: TRBJ2-7; cdr3_aa: CASSFSGAYSYEQYF; cdr3_nt: TGTGCCAGCAGCTTTAGCGGGGCGTACTCCTACGAGCAGTACTTC
d_call: .; v_call: TRBV19; clone_size: .; j_call: TRBJ2-2; cdr3_aa: CASIGGARTGELFF; cdr3_nt: TGTGCCAGTATAGGGGGGGCTAGGACCGGGGAGCTGTTTTTT
d_call: .; v_call: TRBV20-1; clone_size: .; j_call: TRBJ2-1; cdr3_aa: CSASKGHTNEQFF; cdr3_nt: TGCAGTGCTAGTAAAGGACATACGAATGAGCAGTTCTTC
d_call: TRBD1; v_call: TRBV5-8; clone_size: .; j_call: TRBJ1-5; cdr3_aa: CASTGGPLFNNQPQHF; cdr3_nt: TGTGCCAGCACAGGGGGCCCTCTTTTTAACAATCAGCCCCAGCATTTT
d_call: TRBD2; v_call: TRBV18; clone_size: .; j_call: TRBJ2-7; cdr3_aa: CASSESGGEQYF; cdr3_nt: TGTGCCAGCTCCGAGAGCGGGGGCGAGCAGTACTTC
d_call: TRBD2; v_call: TRBV18; clone_size: .; j_call: TRBJ2-7; cdr3_aa: CASSSGTSGTYEQYF; cdr3_nt: TGTGCCAGCTCATCAGGGACTAGCGGAACCTACGAGCAGTACTTC
d_call: TRBD2; v_call: TRBV4-3; clone_size: .; j_call: TRBJ2-7; cdr3_aa: CASSQEVTSGGSYEQYF; cdr3_nt: TGCGCCAGCAGCCAAGAAGTGACTAGCGGGGGCTCCTACGAGCAGTACTTC
d_call: .; v_call: TRBV4-2; clone_size: .; j_call: TRBJ2-4; cdr3_aa: CASSQEWLAEAKNIQYF; cdr3_nt: TGTGCCAGCAGCCAAGAGTGGCTAGCCGAAGCCAAAAACATTCAGTACTTC
d_call: .; v_call: TRBV19; clone_size: .; j_call: TRBJ1-2; cdr3_aa: CASSSGGGGYTF; cdr3_nt: TGTGCCAGTAGCAGTGGTGGAGGGGGCTACACCTTC
d_call: .; v_call: TRBV3-1/TRBV3-2; clone_size: .; j_call: TRBJ2-5; cdr3_aa: CASGTGETQYF; cdr3_nt: TGTGCCAGCGGTACAGGAGAGACCCAGTACTTC
d_call: .; v_call: TRBV3-1/TRBV3-2; clone_size: .; j_call: TRBJ2-1; cdr3_aa: CASSQQGSHNEQFF; cdr3_nt: TGTGCCAGCAGCCAGCAGGGGTCCCACAATGAGCAGTTCTTC
d_call: .; v_call: TRBV3-1/TRBV3-2; clone_size: .; j_call: TRBJ2-3; cdr3_aa: CASSQARWRSFTDTQYF; cdr3_nt: TGTGCCAGCAGCCAAGCTAGGTGGCGGAGCTTCACAGATACGCAGTATTTT
d_call: TRBD2; v_call: TRBV30; clone_size: once; j_call: TRBJ2-7; cdr3_aa: CAWSVLAGGPGEQYF; cdr3_nt: TGTGCCTGGAGTGTACTAGCGGGAGGGCCGGGGGAGCAGTACTTC
d_call: .; v_call: TRBV6-5; clone_size: .; j_call: TRBJ1-5; cdr3_aa: CASSYPGQPQHF; cdr3_nt: TGTGCCAGCAGTTACCCCGGTCAGCCCCAGCATTTT
d_call: .; v_call: TRBV25-1; clone_size: .; j_call: TRBJ2-1; cdr3_aa: CASKRSGGEQFF; cdr3_nt: TGTGCCAGCAAGAGGAGTGGCGGTGAGCAGTTCTTC
d_call: TRBD1; v_call: TRBV12-3/TRBV12-4; clone_size: few; j_call: TRBJ1-2; cdr3_aa: CASSSDREYGYTF; cdr3_nt: TGTGCCAGCAGCTCCGACAGGGAGTATGGCTACACCTTC
d_call: .; v_call: TRBV19; clone_size: .; j_call: TRBJ2-7; cdr3_aa: CASRPGTRTYEQYF; cdr3_nt: TGTGCCAGTAGACCCGGGACAAGGACCTACGAGCAGTACTTC
d_call: .; v_call: TRBV9; clone_size: .; j_call: TRBJ2-2; cdr3_aa: CASSVRDSGELFF; cdr3_nt: TGTGCCAGCAGCGTCAGGGATAGCGGGGAGCTGTTTTTT
d_call: .; v_call: TRBV10-3; clone_size: .; j_call: TRBJ2-5; cdr3_aa: CAISVMLGREKTQYF; cdr3_nt: TGTGCCATCAGCGTAATGTTGGGCAGAGAGAAGACCCAGTACTTC
d_call: .; v_call: TRBV5-6; clone_size: .; j_call: TRBJ1-4; cdr3_aa: CASSLLQGKTATNEKLFF; cdr3_nt: TGTGCCAGCAGCTTGTTGCAGGGGAAGACCGCAACTAATGAAAAACTGTTTTTT
d_call: .; v_call: TRBV4-1; clone_size: few; j_call: TRBJ1-4; cdr3_aa: CASSLGGSSEKLFF; cdr3_nt: TGCGCCAGCAGCCTAGGAGGAAGTAGTGAAAAACTGTTTTTT
d_call: TRBD1; v_call: TRBV6-5; clone_size: once; j_call: TRBJ1-1; cdr3_aa: CASSWGQMNTEAFF; cdr3_nt: TGTGCCAGCAGCTGGGGACAGATGAACACTGAAGCTTTCTTT
d_call: .; v_call: TRBV10-3; clone_size: .; j_call: TRBJ2-6; cdr3_aa: CAISAGVLSGANVLTF; cdr3_nt: TGTGCCATCAGTGCAGGGGTTCTGTCTGGGGCCAACGTCCTGACTTTC
d_call: .; v_call: TRBV30; clone_size: .; j_call: TRBJ1-2; cdr3_aa: CAWSKIGRGTSYTF; cdr3_nt: TGTGCCTGGAGTAAGATAGGCAGAGGGACAAGCTACACCTTC
d_call: TRBD1; v_call: TRBV12-3/TRBV12-4; clone_size: .; j_call: TRBJ1-2; cdr3_aa: CASRRQGGNGYTF; cdr3_nt: TGTGCCAGCAGACGACAGGGAGGTAATGGCTACACCTTC
d_call: .; v_call: TRBV9; clone_size: .; j_call: TRBJ1-1; cdr3_aa: CASSVGGFNTEAFF; cdr3_nt: TGTGCCAGCAGCGTAGGAGGGTTCAACACTGAAGCTTTCTTT
d_call: .; v_call: TRBV5-5; clone_size: .; j_call: TRBJ2-5; cdr3_aa: CASSLGGGETQYF; cdr3_nt: TGTGCCAGCAGCCTGGGTGGGGGGGAGACCCAGTACTTC
d_call: TRBD2; v_call: TRBV4-1; clone_size: .; j_call: TRBJ2-7; cdr3_aa: CASSQLLAGGHEQYF; cdr3_nt: TGCGCCAGCAGCCAACTCCTAGCGGGAGGACACGAGCAGTACTTC
d_call: .; v_call: TRBV5-1; clone_size: .; j_call: TRBJ1-4; cdr3_aa: CASSYGESEKLFF; cdr3_nt: TGCGCCAGCAGCTACGGGGAGAGTGAAAAACTGTTTTTT
d_call: TRBD1; v_call: TRBV12-3/TRBV12-4; clone_size: .; j_call: TRBJ1-6; cdr3_aa: CASSRDRFSPLHF; cdr3_nt: TGTGCCAGCAGCCGGGACAGATTTTCACCCCTCCACTTT
d_call: .; v_call: TRBV15; clone_size: .; j_call: TRBJ2-7; cdr3_aa: CATSREAFPYEQYF; cdr3_nt: TGTGCCACCAGCAGAGAGGCTTTCCCCTACGAGCAGTACTTC
d_call: TRBD1; v_call: TRBV11-2; clone_size: .; j_call: TRBJ2-3; cdr3_aa: CASSLGTAETQYF; cdr3_nt: TGTGCCAGCAGCCTCGGGACAGCAGAGACGCAGTATTTT
d_call: .; v_call: TRBV6-5; clone_size: few; j_call: TRBJ2-7; cdr3_aa: CASSYSNGEQYF; cdr3_nt: TGTGCCAGCAGTTACTCGAACGGCGAGCAGTACTTC
d_call: .; v_call: TRBV19; clone_size: .; j_call: TRBJ1-2; cdr3_aa: CASSSPPLRGGYGYTF; cdr3_nt: TGTGCCAGTAGTAGCCCCCCCCTCAGGGGAGGGTATGGCTACACCTTC
d_call: .; v_call: TRBV6-5; clone_size: .; j_call: TRBJ1-2; cdr3_aa: CASSTTVKRYGYTF; cdr3_nt: TGTGCCAGCAGCACGACGGTGAAGAGGTATGGCTACACCTTC
d_call: .; v_call: TRBV6-8; clone_size: .; j_call: TRBJ2-5; cdr3_aa: CASSWFRRDTTRWTQYF; cdr3_nt: TGTGCCAGCAGTTGGTTCCGTCGGGACACCACCCGGTGGACCCAGTACTTC
d_call: .; v_call: TRBV29-1; clone_size: .; j_call: TRBJ2-3; cdr3_aa: CSVRGSFPTDTQYF; cdr3_nt: TGCAGCGTTAGAGGGTCGTTTCCCACAGATACGCAGTATTTT